A single sample is the source of the 31 T cell receptor beta chains below, sequenced in a study of patients and donors after allogeneic stem cell transplantation. MiXCR, applied by TCRdb to the RT-PCR reads, yields one record per CDR3 protein. The repertoire holds roughly 200,000 distinct CDR3 sequences, with 41% as singletons. The sequenced sample was blood, either unsorted or a sorted T cell fraction (not recorded which). The origin of the receptors is a human donor who was either an allogeneic HSCT recipient or a stem cell or donor lymphocyte infusion donor (not recorded which). It is not recorded whose cells these are; they may come from a transplant donor.

This clonotype has just a few counts. This rearrangement joins TRBV9 to TRBJ1-5; the D is unclear. V dropped 0 bases and J dropped 4 bases, with 11 bases sitting between them. The V gene's germline CDR1 is SGDLS and CDR2 YYNGEE. The CDR3 is 15 residues long. The CDR3 loop is CASSVDGNGNQPQHF. Here the CDR3 DNA reads TGTGCCAGCAGCGTAGATGGGAACGGAAATCAGCCCCAGCATTTT.

The chain joins TRBV29-1 to TRBJ1-1; the D is unclear. Looked up from germline, CDR1 is SQVTM and CDR2 is ANQGSEA. This CDR3 is 12 amino acids long. Trimming took 2 bases from V and 9 from J, leaving 13 bases between them. CDR3 bases: TGCAGCGTTGAAATCAAGGAGAGTAAAGCTTTCTTT. Translation gives CSVEIKESKAFF. Filled out from reference TRBV29-1 and TRBJ1-1, the complete variable domain reads SAVISQKPSRDICQRGTSLTIQCQVDSQVTMMFWYRQQPGQSLTLIATANQGSEATYESGFVIDKFPISRPNLTFSTLTVSNMSPEDSSIYLCSVEIKESKAFFGQGTRLTVV.

The V and J genes are TRBV9 and TRBJ2-2, with a possible D match to TRBD1 (5 bases). CDR1 and CDR2 (germline): SGDLS, YYNGEE. The CDR3 is 13 amino acids. Trimming shortened V by 3 bases and J by 5 bases, and 8 bases separated the two germline ends. The CDR3 region is CASSGQGTGELFF. The CDR3 DNA is TGTGCCAGCAGCGGGCAGGGTACCGGGGAGCTGTTTTTT.

The J gene is TRBJ2-3, the V gene TRBV4-3, with 8 nucleotides matching TRBD2. J lost 4 bases, V lost 1 base, and 7 bases had no gene match. From germline, CDR1 is LGHNA and CDR2 YSLEER. The CDR3 sequence is 16 residues long. CDR3 protein: CASSQASGRWPDTQYF. CDR3 DNA: TGCGCCAGCAGCCAAGCAAGCGGGAGATGGCCAGATACGCAGTATTTT.

The chain links TRBV10-3 to TRBJ2-3, with TRBD1 matching over 9 bases. The CDR3 has 15 residues. V shed 5 bases and J 0 bases; nucleotides not matched to a gene: 3. Germline CDR1 is ENHRY and CDR2 is SYGVKD. The DNA for the CDR3 is TGTGCCATCAGTCCCGACAGGGGGAGCACAGATACGCAGTATTTT. Its translation: CAISPDRGSTDTQYF.

V gene TRBV30 combines with J gene TRBJ1-1; no firm D call. Trimming stripped 1 base from V and 1 base from J, with 4 bases between. This CDR3 region has 12 residues. Germline CDR1 GTSNPN, CDR2 SVGIG (reference sequence). The CDR3 loop is CAWSAGNTEAFF. The CDR3, as DNA: TGTGCCTGGAGTGCGGGGAACACTGAAGCTTTCTTT.

The chain combines TRBV29-1 with TRBJ2-7; D remains unclear. The germline gives CDR1 SQVTM, CDR2 ANQGSEA. The CDR3 sequence is 12 residues long. Trimming removed 5 bases from V and 6 bases from J, with 14 bases in between. CDR3: CSVIFSQREQYF. CDR3 nucleotide sequence: TGCAGCGTTATTTTTTCGCAGCGCGAGCAGTACTTC.

This rearrangement joins TRBV21-1 to TRBJ2-3; the D call in the table, TRBD1, was not verified against the DNA. TRBV21-1 is annotated as a pseudogene. This CDR3 has 16 amino acids. The CDR3 bases are TGTGCCAGCAGCAAAGTCACAGGGAGGACCACAGATACGCAGTATTTT. Translated, it gives CASSKVTGRTTDTQYF.

This clonotype has a handful of counts. The chain has TRBV28 and TRBJ2-1; D remains ambiguous. V dropped 10 bases and J dropped 4 bases, with 20 bases sitting between them. The length of the CDR3 is 15 residues. Per germline, CDR1 MDHEN and CDR2 SYDVKM. CDR3 loop: CAIQVNPSKYNEQFF. The CDR3 nucleotides read TGTGCCATCCAGGTGAACCCTTCTAAGTACAATGAGCAGTTCTTC.

This chain links TRBV7-9 with TRBJ2-7; weak D call: TRBD2 (6 bases). CDR1 is SEHNR, CDR2 FQNEAQ, per germline (reference sequence). The CDR3 extends over 14 amino acids. Trimming cost V 4 bases and J 6 bases, with 16 bases left between them. In nucleotides, the CDR3 is TGTGCCAGCAGCTCATGGGCCTCGGAGGGCGAGCAGTACTTC. Protein product: CASSSWASEGEQYF. The full variable domain, rest sourced from reference TRBV7-9 and TRBJ2-7, is DTGVSQNPRHKITKRGQNVTFRCDPISEHNRLYWYRQTLGQGPEFLTYFQNEAQLEKSRLLSDRFSAERPKGSFSTLEIQRTEQGDSAMYLCASSSWASEGEQYFGPGTRLTVT.

V gene TRBV4-1 combines with J gene TRBJ2-7, with a tentative D call TRBD2 (6 bases). Looked up from germline, CDR1 is MGHRA and CDR2 is YSYEKL. This CDR3 has 14 residues. CDR3 sequence reads: CGPRRGEGHYEQYF. DNA of the CDR3: TGCGGACCGAGGAGGGGTGAGGGTCACTACGAGCAGTACTTC.

The chain joins TRBV30 to TRBJ2-5, with 11 bases aligning to TRBD2. Trimming at V came to 1 base and at J to 3 bases, leaving 7 bases not matched to a gene. The V gene's germline CDR1 is GTSNPN and CDR2 SVGIG (reference sequence). This CDR3 contains 16 residues. As DNA, the CDR3 is TGTGCCTGGAGTGGACCTTATAGCGGGAGGGAAGAGACCCAGTACTTC. It is translated as CAWSGPYSGREETQYF.

This clonotype turned up a few times. This sequence joins TRBV7-9 and TRBJ2-1; D may match TRBD1 or TRBD2 (7 bases each). The CDR3 covers 17 residues. The V gene's germline CDR1 is SEHNR and CDR2 FQNEAQ (reference sequence). The germline V and J ends were trimmed by 8 bases and 0 bases, with 20 bases remaining between them. The CDR3 here is CASREEGRDSSYNEQFF. In DNA form, the CDR3 reads TGTGCCAGCCGGGAGGAAGGTCGGGACAGCTCCTACAATGAGCAGTTCTTC.

A few counts support this clonotype. This chain links TRBV12-3 or TRBV12-4 with TRBJ1-1, with D unclear. Deletions cut 6 bases from V and 7 bases from J, with 18 bases between. The length of the CDR3 is 14 residues. The CDR3 here is CASSQTRTTVEAFF. In DNA form, the CDR3 reads TGTGCCAGCAGCCAGACACGTACCACCGTTGAAGCTTTCTTT.

This clonotype appeared a single time. The rearrangement uses TRBV7-8 and TRBJ2-7; no firm D call. This CDR3 comprises 18 residues. Per germline, CDR1 SGHVS and CDR2 FQNEAQ. The V and J ends lost 0 bases and 2 bases respectively, with 20 bases between them. CDR3 protein: CASSLAPSSTPGAYEQYF. The CDR3 DNA reads TGTGCCAGCAGCTTAGCTCCTTCGTCAACCCCCGGCGCCTACGAGCAGTACTTC.

The V call is TRBV29-1, the J call TRBJ2-5; 13 positions match TRBD2. CDR3 length: 14 residues. Germline V gene sequence: CDR1 SQVTM, CDR2 ANQGSEA. Trimming took 6 bases from V and 4 from J; bases not matched to a gene: 5. The chain's CDR3 is CSVGLAGVGETQYF. The CDR3 nucleotides read TGCAGCGTCGGACTAGCGGGAGTCGGAGAGACCCAGTACTTC.

The rearrangement uses TRBV28 and TRBJ2-7; D remains unclear. Germline V CDR1 and CDR2: MDHEN, SYDVKM. CDR3 length: 9 residues. The V and J ends lost 8 bases and 12 bases respectively, with 11 bases between them. The CDR3 spells CASGPNRYF. The CDR3 bases are TGTGCCAGCGGACCGAATAGGTACTTC.

The chain carries TRBV6-4 and TRBJ1-2, with D hard to call. CDR3 length: 12 residues. The V gene's germline CDR1 is MRHNA and CDR2 SNTAGT. Trimming cost V 2 bases and J 5 bases, with 6 bases left between them. CDR3 nucleotide sequence: TGTGCCAGCAGTGACGTGGGATATGGCTACACCTTC. Protein product: CASSDVGYGYTF.

This clonotype came up a few times. The CDR3, as DNA: TGTGCCAGCAGTTCCTCTCCCAAACAGGGTGGGAGCAATCAGCCCCAGCATTTT. Amino acid sequence: CASSSSPKQGGSNQPQHF. This sequence joins TRBV12-3 or TRBV12-4 and TRBJ1-5; perhaps TRBD1 as D (6 bases). V lost 4 bases and J 1 base, leaving 20 bases between the germline ends. The CDR3 runs to 18 residues.

This clonotype was seen more than once but under ten times. The V and J genes are TRBV10-3 and TRBJ1-2; D gene unclear. Germline CDR1 ENHRY, CDR2 SYGVKD. The CDR3 runs 12 residues. The ends were cut back, 5 bases at V and 2 bases at J, with 6 bases in the middle. CDR3: CAISTPNYGYTF. In DNA, the CDR3 is TGTGCCATCAGTACTCCGAACTATGGCTACACCTTC.

The chain links TRBV27 to TRBJ2-3, with 7 bases fitting TRBD1. The length of the CDR3 is 12 residues. V lost 6 bases and J lost 7; bases outside the gene matches: 4. Germline V CDR1 and CDR2: MNHEY, SMNVEV (reference sequence). The CDR3 region is CASRGGRHTQYF. The DNA for the CDR3 is TGTGCCAGCAGAGGGGGCAGGCATACGCAGTATTTT.

This clonotype was counted a single time. V gene TRBV6-5 combines with J gene TRBJ1-2; the D is unclear. There are 14 residues in the CDR3. Trimming shortened V by 6 bases and J by 8 bases, and 19 bases separated the two germline ends. The germline CDR1 and CDR2 sequences are MNHEY and SVGAGI. CDR3 nucleotides: TGTGCCAGCAGCCCCTCCCGACCCCGGGCGGGCTACACCTTC. It is translated as CASSPSRPRAGYTF.

The V call is TRBV20-1, the J call TRBJ1-5, with 10 nucleotides matching TRBD1. Unmatched junction bases numbered 2, after V lost 3 bases and J lost 6 bases. CDR1 DFQATT and CDR2 SNEGSKA come from the germline V gene (reference sequence). There are 13 residues in the CDR3. The CDR3 DNA sequence: TGCAGTGCTAGGGGACAGGGGAGTCAGCCCCAGCATTTT. Protein sequence: CSARGQGSQPQHF.

The genes are TRBV27 and TRBJ2-2, with a tentative D call TRBD1 (6 bases). CDR3 length: 12 residues. The germline V and J ends were trimmed by 6 bases and 4 bases, with 6 bases remaining between them. Germline V gene sequence: CDR1 MNHEY, CDR2 SMNVEV (reference sequence). In DNA form, the CDR3 reads TGTGCCAGCAGACAGGGCACCGGGGAGCTGTTTTTT. As protein: CASRQGTGELFF.

The rearrangement links TRBV27 to TRBJ1-2, with D unclear. The V end was cut by 2 bases, the J end by 4 bases, with 20 bases between. In germline, CDR1 is MNHEY, CDR2 SMNVEV (reference sequence). The CDR3 extends over 17 amino acids. The chain's CDR3 is CASSLTRSGSYTYGYTF. CDR3 in DNA: TGTGCCAGCAGTTTAACCCGCAGCGGGAGTTATACCTATGGCTACACCTTC.

On this clonotype: Germline is not matched at one junction end, which may reflect a read error. The chain couples TRBV29-1 to TRBJ1-1, with D possibly TRBD1 on 6 matching bases. Germline lookup yields CDR1 SQVTM and CDR2 ANQGSEA. This CDR3 is built from 13 residues. Here the CDR3 reads CCVEEGVATEAFF. The CDR3 DNA follows: TGCTGCGTTGAGGAGGGGGTAGCCACTGAAGCTTTCTTT.

The chain couples TRBV12-3 or TRBV12-4 to TRBJ2-3; 11 bases match TRBD2. The CDR3 is 18 residues long. V dropped 4 bases and J dropped 1; count of bases not matched to a gene: 10. Here the CDR3 reads CASSYLAGGMRGTDTQYF. DNA of the CDR3: TGTGCCAGCAGTTATCTAGCGGGAGGCATGAGGGGCACAGATACGCAGTATTTT.

The rearrangement joins TRBV5-1 to TRBJ2-2; D remains ambiguous. The CDR3 length is 15 residues. Germline loops: CDR1 SGHRS, CDR2 YFSETQ. The V gene lost 5 bases and the J gene lost 3 bases, with 14 bases spanning the gap. CDR3 residues: CASRRMDAYTGELFF. DNA for the CDR3: TGCGCCAGCAGGAGGATGGACGCTTACACCGGGGAGCTGTTTTTT.

This clonotype has only a few counts. This chain uses TRBV5-1 with TRBJ1-1; unclear D gene. V lost 1 base and J 7 bases, leaving 11 bases between the germline ends. CDR1 and CDR2 (germline): SGHRS, YFSETQ. The CDR3 spans 13 residues. Here the CDR3 DNA reads TGCGCCAGCAGCTTGCAGGAGGGCCGTGAAGCTTTCTTT. As protein: CASSLQEGREAFF. The full variable domain, with the rest looked up from reference TRBV5-1 and TRBJ1-1, is KAGVTQTPRYLIKTRGQQVTLSCSPISGHRSVSWYQQTPGQGLQFLFEYFSETQRNKGNFPGRFSGRQFSNSRSEMNVSTLELGDSALYLCASSLQEGREAFFGQGTRLTVV.

The rearrangement links TRBV5-1 to TRBJ1-5; D not resolved. The germline CDR1 and CDR2 sequences are SGHRS and YFSETQ. Trimming took off 5 bases at V and 5 bases at J, with 17 bases between the two ends. The CDR3 spans 15 residues. The CDR3 nucleotides are TGCGCCAGCAGTACCGACGGGGTAGATTATCAGCCCCAGCATTTT. Its protein product is CASSTDGVDYQPQHF.

This chain joins TRBV6-2 or TRBV6-3 and TRBJ1-5; D is perhaps TRBD1 (5 bases). From germline, CDR1 is MNHEY and CDR2 SVGEGT. The V and J ends lost 7 bases and 1 base respectively, with 11 bases between them. The CDR3 is 14 residues long. The CDR3 DNA is TGTGCCAGCAAGAGGGACGGAAGCAATCAGCCCCAGCATTTT. Translating gives CASKRDGSNQPQHF.